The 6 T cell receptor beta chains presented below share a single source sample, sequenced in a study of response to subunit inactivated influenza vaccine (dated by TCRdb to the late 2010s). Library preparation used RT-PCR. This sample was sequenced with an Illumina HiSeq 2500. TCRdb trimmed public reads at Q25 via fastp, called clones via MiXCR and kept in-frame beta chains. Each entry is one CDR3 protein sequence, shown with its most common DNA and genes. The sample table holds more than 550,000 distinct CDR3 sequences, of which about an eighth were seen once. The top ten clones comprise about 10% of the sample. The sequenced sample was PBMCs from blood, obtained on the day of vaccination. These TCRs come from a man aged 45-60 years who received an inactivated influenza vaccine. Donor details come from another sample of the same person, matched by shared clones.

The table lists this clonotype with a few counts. CDR3 coding DNA: TGCAGTGCTAGAGAAAGTGTAAGTCTTTCGTACGAGCAGTACTTC. Translating gives CSARESVSLSYEQYF. The chain uses TRBV20-1 and TRBJ2-7; D not resolved. Per the germline V gene, CDR1 is DFQATT and CDR2 is SNEGSKA (reference sequence). This CDR3 is 15 amino acids long. With 0 bases removed from V and 4 bases from J, the gap between germline ends came to 16 bases.

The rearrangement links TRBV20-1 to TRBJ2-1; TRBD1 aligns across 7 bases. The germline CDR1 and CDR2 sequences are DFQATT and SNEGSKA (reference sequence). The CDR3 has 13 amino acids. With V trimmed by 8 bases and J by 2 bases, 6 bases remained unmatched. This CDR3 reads CSTLDRTYNEQFF. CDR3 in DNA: TGCAGTACCCTGGACAGGACCTACAATGAGCAGTTCTTC.

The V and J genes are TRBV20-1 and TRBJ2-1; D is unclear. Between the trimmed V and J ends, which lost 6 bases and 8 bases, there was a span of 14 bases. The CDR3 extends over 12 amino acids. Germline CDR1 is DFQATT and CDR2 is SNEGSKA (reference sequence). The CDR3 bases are TGCAGTGCCGACTTGGGTGGCGATGAGCAGTTCTTC. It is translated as CSADLGGDEQFF.

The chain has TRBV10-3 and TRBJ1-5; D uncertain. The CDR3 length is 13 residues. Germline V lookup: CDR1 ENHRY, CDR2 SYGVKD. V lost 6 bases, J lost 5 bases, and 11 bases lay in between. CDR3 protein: CAIRAAPDQPQHF. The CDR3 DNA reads TGTGCCATCAGGGCAGCGCCGGATCAGCCCCAGCATTTT.

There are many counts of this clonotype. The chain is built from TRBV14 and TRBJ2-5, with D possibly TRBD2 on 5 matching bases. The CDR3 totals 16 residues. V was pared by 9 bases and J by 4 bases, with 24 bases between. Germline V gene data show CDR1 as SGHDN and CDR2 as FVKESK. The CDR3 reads CARQTKTGVRAETQYF. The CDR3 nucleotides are TGTGCCAGACAAACTAAAACCGGGGTGAGGGCAGAGACCCAGTACTTC. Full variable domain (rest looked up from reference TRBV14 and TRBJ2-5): EAGVTQFPSHSVIEKGQTVTLRCDPISGHDNLYWYRRVMGKEIKFLLHFVKESKQDESGMPNNRFLAERTGGTYSTLKVQPAELEDSGVYFCARQTKTGVRAETQYFGPGTRLLVL.

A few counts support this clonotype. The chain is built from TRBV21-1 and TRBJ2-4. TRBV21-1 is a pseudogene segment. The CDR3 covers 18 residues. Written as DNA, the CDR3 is TGTGCCAGCAGCAAGGCCGTAGTTGGCCTACGGGCCAAAAACATTCAGTACTTC. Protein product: CASSKAVVGLRAKNIQYF.